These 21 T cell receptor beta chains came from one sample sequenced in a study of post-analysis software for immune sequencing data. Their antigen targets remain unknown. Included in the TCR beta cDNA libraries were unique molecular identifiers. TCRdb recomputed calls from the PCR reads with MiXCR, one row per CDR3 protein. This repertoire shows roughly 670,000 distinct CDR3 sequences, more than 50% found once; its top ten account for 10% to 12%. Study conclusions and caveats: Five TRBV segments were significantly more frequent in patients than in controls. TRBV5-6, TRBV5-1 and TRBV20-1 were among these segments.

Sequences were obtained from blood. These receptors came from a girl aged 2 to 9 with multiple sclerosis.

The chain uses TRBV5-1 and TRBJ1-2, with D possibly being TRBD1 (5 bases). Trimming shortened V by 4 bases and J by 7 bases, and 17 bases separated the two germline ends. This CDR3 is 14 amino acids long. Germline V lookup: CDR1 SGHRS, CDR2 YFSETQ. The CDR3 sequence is CASSRGTRSSGYTF. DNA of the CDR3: TGCGCCAGCAGCCGGGGGACGCGTTCCTCTGGCTACACCTTC.

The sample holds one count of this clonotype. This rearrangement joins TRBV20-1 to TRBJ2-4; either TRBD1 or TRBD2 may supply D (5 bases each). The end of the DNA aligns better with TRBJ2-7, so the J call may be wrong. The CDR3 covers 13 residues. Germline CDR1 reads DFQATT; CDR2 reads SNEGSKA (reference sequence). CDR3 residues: CSAVDPSRDEQYF. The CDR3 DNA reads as TGCAGTGCTGTTGACCCTAGCAGGGACGAGCAGTACTTC.

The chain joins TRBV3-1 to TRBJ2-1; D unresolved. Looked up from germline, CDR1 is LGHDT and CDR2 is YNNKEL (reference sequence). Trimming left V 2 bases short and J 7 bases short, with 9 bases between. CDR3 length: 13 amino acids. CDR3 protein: CASSQTLGNEQFF. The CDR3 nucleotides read TGTGCCAGCAGCCAAACCCTGGGGAATGAGCAGTTCTTC.

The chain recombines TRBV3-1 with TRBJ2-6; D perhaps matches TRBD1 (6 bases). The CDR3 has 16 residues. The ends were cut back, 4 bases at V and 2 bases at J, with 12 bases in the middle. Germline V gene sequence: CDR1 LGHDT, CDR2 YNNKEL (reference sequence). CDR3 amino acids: CASSRMGTTGANVLTF. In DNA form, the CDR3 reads TGTGCCAGCAGCCGGATGGGGACAACTGGGGCCAACGTCCTGACTTTC.

The CDR3 DNA sequence: TGTGCCAGTAGTATATCATGGGTAAATGAGCAGTTCTTC. It translates to CASSISWVNEQFF. V is TRBV19 and J is TRBJ2-1; D remains unclear. The germline gives CDR1 LNHDA, CDR2 SQIVND (reference sequence). V lost 2 bases and J lost 7, with 9 bases in between. CDR3 size: 13 residues.

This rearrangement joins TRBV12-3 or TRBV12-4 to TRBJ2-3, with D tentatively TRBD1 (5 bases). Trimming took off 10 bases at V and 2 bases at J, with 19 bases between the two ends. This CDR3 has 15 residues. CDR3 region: CATHLFNRLTDTQYF. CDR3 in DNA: TGTGCCACCCACCTCTTTAACAGGCTCACAGATACGCAGTATTTT.

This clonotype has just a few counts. The CDR3 loop is CSVMIRTGGYEQYF. The CDR3 DNA reads as TGCAGCGTGATGATCCGGACAGGGGGCTACGAGCAGTACTTC. The chain joins TRBV29-1 to TRBJ2-7; 10 bases fit TRBD1. With 6 bases clipped from V and 3 bases from J, the junction kept 8 bases outside the gene matches. Germline V gene sequence: CDR1 SQVTM, CDR2 ANQGSEA. This CDR3 is 14 amino acids long.

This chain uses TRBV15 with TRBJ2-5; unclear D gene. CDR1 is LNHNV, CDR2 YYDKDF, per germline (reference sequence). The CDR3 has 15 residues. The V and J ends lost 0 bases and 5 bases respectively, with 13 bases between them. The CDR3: CATSRDSFALETQYF. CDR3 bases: TGTGCCACCAGCAGAGATTCGTTTGCGCTGGAGACCCAGTACTTC.

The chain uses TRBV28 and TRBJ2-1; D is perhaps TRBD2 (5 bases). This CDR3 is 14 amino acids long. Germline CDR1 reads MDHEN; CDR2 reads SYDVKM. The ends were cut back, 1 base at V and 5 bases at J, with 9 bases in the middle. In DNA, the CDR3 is TGTGCCAGCAGTTTATCGCTAGCCCACAATGAGCAGTTCTTC. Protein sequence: CASSLSLAHNEQFF.

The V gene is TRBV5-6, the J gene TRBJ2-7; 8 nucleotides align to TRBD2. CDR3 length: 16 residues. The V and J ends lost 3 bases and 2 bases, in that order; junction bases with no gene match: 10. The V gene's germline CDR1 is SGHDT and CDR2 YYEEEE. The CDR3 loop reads CASSYTSGSLPYEQYF. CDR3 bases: TGTGCCAGCAGCTATACCAGCGGGAGTCTCCCCTACGAGCAGTACTTC.

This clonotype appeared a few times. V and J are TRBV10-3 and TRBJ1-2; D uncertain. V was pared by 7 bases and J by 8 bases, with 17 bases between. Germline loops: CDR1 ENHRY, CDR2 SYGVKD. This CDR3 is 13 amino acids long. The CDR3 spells CAIKGDTPGGYTF. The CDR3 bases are TGTGCCATCAAGGGTGACACGCCGGGCGGCTACACCTTC.

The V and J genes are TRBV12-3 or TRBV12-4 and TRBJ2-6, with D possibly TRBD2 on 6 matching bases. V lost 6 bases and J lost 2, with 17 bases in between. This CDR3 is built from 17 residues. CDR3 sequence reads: CASSLRGGGAGANVLTF. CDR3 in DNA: TGTGCCAGCAGCCTCCGGGGAGGAGGAGCTGGGGCCAACGTCCTGACTTTC.

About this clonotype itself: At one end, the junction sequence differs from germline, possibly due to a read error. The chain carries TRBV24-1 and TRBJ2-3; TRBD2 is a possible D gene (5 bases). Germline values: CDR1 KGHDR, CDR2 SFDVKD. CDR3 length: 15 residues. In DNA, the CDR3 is TGTGCCACCAGTGAGCGGACGGACTTTGCAGACACGCAGTATTTT. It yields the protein CATSERTDFADTQYF.

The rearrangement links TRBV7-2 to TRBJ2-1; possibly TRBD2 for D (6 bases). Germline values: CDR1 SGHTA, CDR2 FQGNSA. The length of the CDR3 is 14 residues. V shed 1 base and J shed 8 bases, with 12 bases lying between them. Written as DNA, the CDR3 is TGTGCCAGCAGCTTAGAAGGAGGGTGGGATGAGCAGTTCTTC. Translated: CASSLEGGWDEQFF.

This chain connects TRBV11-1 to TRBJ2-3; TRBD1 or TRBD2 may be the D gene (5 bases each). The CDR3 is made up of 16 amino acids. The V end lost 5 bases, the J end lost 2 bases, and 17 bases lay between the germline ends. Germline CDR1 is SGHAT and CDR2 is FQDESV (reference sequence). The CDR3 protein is CASSPTQGAYTDTQYF. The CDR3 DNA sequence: TGTGCCAGCAGCCCGACCCAGGGAGCGTACACAGATACGCAGTATTTT.

CDR3 DNA sequence: TGCAGTGCTAGAGGGACTATCCGAAGCACAGATACGCAGTATTTT. Translating gives CSARGTIRSTDTQYF. The chain combines TRBV20-1 with TRBJ2-3; weak D call: TRBD2 (6 bases). Trimming cost V 1 base and J 0 bases, with 11 bases left between them. Looked up from germline, CDR1 is DFQATT and CDR2 is SNEGSKA (reference sequence). CDR3 size: 15 residues.

DNA of the CDR3: TGCAGTGCTAGAGATCCTAGGACAGGGGTCGGTACGCAGTATTTT. Its protein product is CSARDPRTGVGTQYF. The gene calls are TRBV20-1 and TRBJ2-3, with 9 bases matching TRBD1. V trimming: 0 bases; J trimming: 8 bases; junction bases outside the gene matches: 9. Looked up from germline, CDR1 is DFQATT and CDR2 is SNEGSKA (reference sequence). The CDR3 has 15 residues.

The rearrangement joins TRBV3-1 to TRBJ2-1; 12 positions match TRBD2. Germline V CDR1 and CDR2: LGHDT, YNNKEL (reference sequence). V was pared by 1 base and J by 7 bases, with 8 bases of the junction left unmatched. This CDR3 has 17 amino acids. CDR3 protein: CASSQVPGLAGLNEQFF. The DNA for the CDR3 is TGTGCCAGCAGCCAAGTCCCGGGACTAGCGGGTCTTAATGAGCAGTTCTTC.

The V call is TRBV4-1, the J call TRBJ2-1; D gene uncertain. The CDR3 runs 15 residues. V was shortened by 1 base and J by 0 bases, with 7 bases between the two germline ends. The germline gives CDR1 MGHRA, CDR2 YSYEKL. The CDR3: CASSQVGVSYNEQFF. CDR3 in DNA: TGCGCCAGCAGCCAAGTTGGGGTCTCCTACAATGAGCAGTTCTTC.

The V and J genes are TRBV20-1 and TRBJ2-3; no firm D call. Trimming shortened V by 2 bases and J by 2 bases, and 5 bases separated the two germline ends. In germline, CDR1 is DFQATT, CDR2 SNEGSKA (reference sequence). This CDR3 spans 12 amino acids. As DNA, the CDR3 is TGCAGTGCTAGACTAAACACAGATACGCAGTATTTT. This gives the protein CSARLNTDTQYF.

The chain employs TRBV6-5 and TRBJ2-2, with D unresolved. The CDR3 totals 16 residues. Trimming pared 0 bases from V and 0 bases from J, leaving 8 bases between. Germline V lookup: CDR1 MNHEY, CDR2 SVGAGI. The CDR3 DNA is TGTGCCAGCAGTTACTCGGGCAGCTCGAACACCGGGGAGCTGTTTTTT. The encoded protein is CASSYSGSSNTGELFF.